Shown below are 18 T cell receptor beta chains from a single sample sequenced in a study of T cells in Graves' hyperthyroidism and ophthalmopathy. Amplification of TCR beta CDR3 regions used RNA as the template. Using the HTBI primer set, a first-round RT-PCR was run on the TCR CDR3. MiXCR, applied by TCRdb to the multiplex PCR reads, yields one record per CDR3 protein. This table has roughly 500,000 distinct CDR3 sequences, around 43% appearing once. The specimen sequenced was peripheral blood or thyroid tissue (not recorded which). All receptors derive from an adult woman with Graves' disease, either hyperthyroidism or ophthalmopathy (not recorded which).

This clonotype has a count of ten or more. This chain connects TRBV6-2 or TRBV6-3 to TRBJ1-1; no clear D gene. The V gene lost 7 bases and the J gene lost 1 base, with 10 bases spanning the gap. The germline CDR1 and CDR2 sequences are MNHEY and SVGEGT. The CDR3 consists of 13 residues. The CDR3: CASIDRGNTEAFF. CDR3 bases: TGTGCCAGCATTGATCGGGGGAACACTGAAGCTTTCTTT.

V usage is TRBV10-3 and J usage is TRBJ1-3, with 7 bases lining up with TRBD1. The V gene's germline CDR1 is ENHRY and CDR2 SYGVKD. V dropped 7 bases and J dropped 3; count of bases not matched to a gene: 12. This CDR3 has 16 residues. CDR3 amino acids: CAIILDRASSGNTIYF. CDR3 DNA: TGTGCCATCATCCTCGACAGGGCCTCCAGTGGAAACACCATATATTTT.

The chain carries TRBV10-3 and TRBJ1-6; D may be TRBD1 (5 bases). Trimming removed 0 bases from V and 9 bases from J, with 15 bases in between. Germline-derived CDR1 and CDR2 are ENHRY and SYGVKD. The CDR3 runs to 16 residues. CDR3 protein: CAISESGAGPGSPLHF. CDR3 bases: TGTGCCATCAGTGAGTCCGGTGCAGGGCCGGGTTCACCCCTCCACTTT.

This rearrangement joins TRBV10-3 to TRBJ1-3; 9 bases are shared with TRBD1. CDR3 length: 15 amino acids. CDR1 and CDR2 (germline): ENHRY, SYGVKD. Unmatched junction bases numbered 4, after V lost 5 bases and J lost 2 bases. CDR3 in amino acids: CAISRDRGTGNTIYF. DNA for the CDR3: TGTGCCATCAGTAGAGACAGGGGGACTGGAAACACCATATATTTT.

This clonotype was seen many times. J is TRBJ1-1 and V is TRBV5-1; D might be TRBD1 (5 bases). The length of the CDR3 is 16 residues. Trimming stripped 7 bases from V and 4 bases from J, with 23 bases between. Germline CDR1 is SGHRS and CDR2 is YFSETQ. CDR3: CASCLGTAALGTEAFF. DNA of the CDR3: TGCGCCAGCTGCCTCGGGACGGCGGCGTTGGGCACTGAAGCTTTCTTT.

This clonotype was recorded a few times. The rearrangement links TRBV19 to TRBJ1-5; D possibly corresponds to TRBD1 (6 bases). The CDR3 loop spans 14 amino acids. V was cut by 3 bases and J by 5 bases, with 11 bases left in between. Germline CDR1 reads LNHDA; CDR2 reads SQIVND (reference sequence). The DNA of the CDR3 is TGTGCCAGTAGTATGCCACAGGGTTATCAGCCCCAGCATTTT. It is translated as CASSMPQGYQPQHF.

There are many counts of this clonotype. The gene calls are TRBV10-3 and TRBJ2-7; D remains ambiguous. The V and J ends lost 6 bases and 6 bases respectively, with 15 bases between them. Germline CDR1 ENHRY, CDR2 SYGVKD. The CDR3 loop spans 13 amino acids. CDR3 sequence: CAISGFLDREQYF. CDR3 nucleotides: TGTGCCATCAGCGGTTTCCTAGACCGCGAGCAGTACTTC.

On this clonotype itself: The germline gene is not matched at one end of the junction; a read error may be the cause. This chain joins TRBV9 and TRBJ2-2, with TRBD2 identical over 10 bases. The CDR3 has 15 amino acids. Germline CDR1 and CDR2: SGDLS and YYNGEE. The CDR3 DNA is TGTGCCAGCGGGTCTAGCGGGAGTGAGACCGGGGAGCCGTTTTTT. This gives the protein CASGSSGSETGEPFF.

As for this clonotype: A much bigger clone sits one base away, suggesting this may be a read error. This is likely a read error, given that the CDR3 carries no conserved phenylalanine or tryptophan at its end. V gene TRBV5-6 combines with J gene TRBJ1-1, with a possible D match to TRBD1 (6 bases). Trimming shortened V by 2 bases and J by 0 bases, and 11 bases separated the two germline ends. The CDR3 consists of 15 residues. CDR1 SGHDT and CDR2 YYEEEE come from the germline V gene. The CDR3 DNA reads as TGTGCCAGCAGCTTAGGACAGACCGTGAACACTGAAGCTTTCCTT. This gives the protein CASSLGQTVNTEAFL.

The rearrangement uses TRBV28 and TRBJ2-5; tentatively, D is TRBD2 (5 bases). The CDR3 is made up of 14 amino acids. The V gene's germline CDR1 is MDHEN and CDR2 SYDVKM. V was pared by 3 bases and J by 8 bases, with 16 bases between. The CDR3 sequence: CASSFGDGGGTQYF. The CDR3 region has the DNA TGTGCCAGCAGTTTCGGGGATGGCGGTGGCACCCAGTACTTC.

Comments on this clonotype: Compared with germline, one end of the junction differs, possibly owing to a read error. This sequence joins TRBV7-7 and TRBJ2-2, with 9 nucleotides matching TRBD1. This CDR3 region has 16 residues. Germline CDR1 is SSHAT and CDR2 is FNYEAQ (reference sequence). CDR3 DNA sequence: TGTGCTAGCAGCGCACAGGGGGCGGGCTCATCCGGGGAGCTGTTTTTT. Translated: CASSAQGAGSSGELFF.

The gene calls are TRBV7-9 and TRBJ1-2; D unclear. The V gene lost 5 bases and the J gene lost 8 bases, with 18 bases spanning the gap. Germline V CDR1 and CDR2: SEHNR, FQNEAQ (reference sequence). There are 14 residues in the CDR3. This chain's CDR3 is CASSPPNGLYGYTF. Here the CDR3 DNA reads TGTGCCAGCAGCCCGCCTAACGGCCTCTACGGCTACACCTTC.

This clonotype has a count of ten or more. The gene calls are TRBV7-9 and TRBJ1-4; D is unclear. V gave up 5 bases and J gave up 6 bases, with 7 bases separating them. CDR1 and CDR2 from the germline V gene are SEHNR and FQNEAQ (reference sequence). CDR3 length: 12 residues. The CDR3 loop is CASSLLDEKLFF. For the CDR3, the DNA is TGTGCCAGCAGCCTCCTTGATGAAAAACTGTTTTTT. The entire variable domain, with the rest obtained from reference TRBV7-9 and TRBJ1-4, is as follows: DTGVSQNPRHKITKRGQNVTFRCDPISEHNRLYWYRQTLGQGPEFLTYFQNEAQLEKSRLLSDRFSAERPKGSFSTLEIQRTEQGDSAMYLCASSLLDEKLFFGSGTQLSVL.

The chain carries TRBV2 and TRBJ1-1; D gene uncertain. Trimming left V 4 bases short and J 12 bases short, with 18 bases between. The CDR3 has 13 amino acids. CDR1 is SNHLY and CDR2 is FYNNEI in the germline V gene. The CDR3, as DNA: TGTGCCAGCAGTGCGGCTCAGGCCACTGAGTCTTTCTTT. The encoded protein is CASSAAQATESFF.

The chain uses TRBV5-1 and TRBJ1-1; the match to TRBD1 covers 7 bases. The CDR3 has 14 residues. With V trimmed by 2 bases and J by 3 bases, 4 bases remained unmatched. Germline loops: CDR1 SGHRS, CDR2 YFSETQ. The CDR3: CASSFLQGDTEAFF. The DNA for the CDR3 is TGCGCCAGCAGCTTCCTCCAGGGGGACACTGAAGCTTTCTTT.

About this clonotype itself: One base away lies a much larger clone, so this may be a sequencing read error. The chain employs TRBV3-1 and TRBJ1-1; D call uncertain. CDR1 and CDR2 (germline): LGHDT, YNNKEL (reference sequence). The CDR3 runs 12 residues. V lost 3 bases to trimming and J lost 3 bases, with 5 bases between them. The CDR3 nucleotides are TGTGCCAGCAGCCATGGGGACACTGAAGCTTTCTTT. Its protein is CASSHGDTEAFF.

A note on this clonotype: A read error may account for a junction end that differs from germline. The V gene is TRBV10-3, the J gene TRBJ1-5, with TRBD1 as a possible D gene (6 bases). Germline assignment: CDR1 ENHRY and CDR2 SYGVKD. The CDR3 runs 15 residues. CDR3 DNA sequence: TGTGCCAGCAGTAAACAGGGTTTCGGCAATCAGCCCCAGCATTTT. Its protein product is CASSKQGFGNQPQHF.

The sample holds many counts of this clonotype. The chain carries TRBV9 and TRBJ1-3; D unresolved. The CDR3 extends over 17 amino acids. Germline CDR1 and CDR2: SGDLS and YYNGEE. The V end lost 0 bases, the J end lost 0 bases, and 13 bases lay between the germline ends. CDR3 residues: CASSVDETAFSGNTIYF. The DNA for the CDR3 is TGTGCCAGCAGCGTAGATGAGACGGCCTTCTCTGGAAACACCATATATTTT.